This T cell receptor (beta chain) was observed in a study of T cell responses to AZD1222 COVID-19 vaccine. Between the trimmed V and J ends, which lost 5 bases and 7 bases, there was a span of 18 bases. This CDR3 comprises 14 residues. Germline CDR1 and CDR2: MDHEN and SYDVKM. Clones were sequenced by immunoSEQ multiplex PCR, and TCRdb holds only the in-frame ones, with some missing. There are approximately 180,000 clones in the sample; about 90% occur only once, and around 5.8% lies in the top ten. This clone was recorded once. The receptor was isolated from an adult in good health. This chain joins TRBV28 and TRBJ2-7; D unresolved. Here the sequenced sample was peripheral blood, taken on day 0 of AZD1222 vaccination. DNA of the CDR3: TGTGCCAGCAGTCCCGGCGTTCCGGGTCGTGAGCAGTACTTC. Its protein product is CASSPGVPGREQYF.